These 11 T cell receptor beta chains share one sample of origin, sequenced in a study of beta chain features in type 1 diabetes. All of the isolated RNA was reverse transcribed, so expressed TCRB transcripts were sequenced. The table came from immunoSEQ multiplex PCR; TCRdb's copy has only in-frame clones and leaves some out. The sample has 150,000 or so clones; 40% to 55% are singletons. The sequenced sample was Tregs from blood. The source of these receptors is a man aged 18 to 35 in good health.

This CDR3 is CAINDRGNNQPQHF. CDR3 coding DNA: TGTGCCATCAATGACAGGGGAAACAATCAGCCCCAGCATTTT. The rearrangement uses TRBV10-3 and TRBJ1-5; TRBD1 agrees at 8 bases. Germline lookup yields CDR1 ENHRY and CDR2 SYGVKD. Germline trimming cut 7 bases from V and 3 bases from J; bases unmatched to any gene: 5. This CDR3 has 14 residues.

This clone was counted between two and nine times. The CDR3 spells CASSFLGTGANVLTF. Written as DNA, the CDR3 is TGTGCCAGCAGCTTTTTGGGCACTGGGGCCAACGTCCTGACTTTC. The chain combines TRBV7-8 with TRBJ2-6; D not resolved. The CDR3 covers 15 residues. Germline CDR1 reads SGHVS; CDR2 reads FQNEAQ. Between the trimmed V and J ends, which lost 3 bases and 2 bases, there was a span of 8 bases.

This clone showed up just a few times. This chain connects TRBV4-2 to TRBJ2-2; weak D call: TRBD1 (5 bases). V was clipped by 0 bases and J by 2 bases, with 13 bases between them. Germline loops: CDR1 LGHNA, CDR2 YNFKEQ. This CDR3 spans 17 amino acids. CDR3 DNA sequence: TGTGCCAGCAGCCAAGATCTTACAGGAATAAACACCGGGGAGCTGTTTTTT. Its translation: CASSQDLTGINTGELFF.

The table lists this clone with a few counts. This rearrangement joins TRBV28 to TRBJ2-3; TRBD2 matches 9 bases. The ends lost 8 bases at V and 4 bases at J; junction bases unmatched: 13. CDR1 MDHEN and CDR2 SYDVKM come from the germline V gene. The CDR3 loop spans 16 amino acids. The CDR3 is CASLGRDSGGADTQYF. CDR3 bases: TGTGCCAGCCTCGGAAGGGATAGCGGGGGTGCAGATACGCAGTATTTT.

This clone was detected a few times. The rearrangement links TRBV18 to TRBJ2-7; 7 bases fit TRBD1. V lost 3 bases and J lost 3; bases outside the gene matches: 5. Germline CDR1 and CDR2: KGHSH and LQKENI. The CDR3 spans 14 residues. For the CDR3, the DNA is TGTGCCAGCTCACCCTCAGGGGGATACTACGAGCAGTACTTC. Translation: CASSPSGGYYEQYF.

This clone has more than one count but fewer than ten. This chain connects TRBV15 to TRBJ2-7; no clear D gene. This CDR3 has 16 residues. Germline CDR1 LNHNV, CDR2 YYDKDF (reference sequence). Deletions cut 0 bases from V and 0 bases from J, with 12 bases between. The CDR3 coding sequence is TGTGCCACCAGCAGAGATCTTAGCAGAAGCTCCTACGAGCAGTACTTC. It specifies CATSRDLSRSSYEQYF.

The chain has TRBV23-1 and TRBJ1-5; 11 bases align to TRBD1. TRBV23-1 qualifies as an ORF whose function is uncertain. There are 15 residues in the CDR3. V was clipped by 6 bases and J by 3 bases; unmatched bases: 4. The CDR3 sequence: CASRKGQGDNQPQHF. For the CDR3, the DNA is TGCGCCAGCAGAAAGGGACAGGGGGACAATCAGCCCCAGCATTTT.

The chain joins TRBV4-2 to TRBJ2-5; 8 bases fit TRBD2. Germline V gene sequence: CDR1 LGHNA, CDR2 YNFKEQ. V shed 2 bases, J shed 5 bases, and the junction held 10 bases outside the gene matches. The CDR3 extends over 16 amino acids. The chain's CDR3 is CASSQLSGAGLETQYF. CDR3 coding DNA: TGTGCCAGCAGCCAACTTAGCGGGGCCGGCCTGGAGACCCAGTACTTC.

The chain has TRBV4-1 and TRBJ2-1; 11 positions agree with TRBD2. The junction had 8 bases not matched to a gene; V was cut back by 2 bases and J by 5 bases. This CDR3 comprises 17 residues. Per the germline V gene, CDR1 is MGHRA and CDR2 is YSYEKL. This CDR3 reads CASSQNPGLAVNNEQFF. CDR3 coding DNA: TGCGCCAGCAGCCAAAACCCGGGACTAGCGGTTAACAATGAGCAGTTCTTC.

The rearrangement joins TRBV7-9 to TRBJ1-6; a weak D match, TRBD1 (6 bases). V gave up 1 base and J gave up 10 bases, with 17 bases separating them. This CDR3 spans 16 amino acids. Per the germline V gene, CDR1 is SEHNR and CDR2 is FQNEAQ (reference sequence). The CDR3 DNA follows: TGTGCCAGCAGCTTAGGATCGGGGGCGCGGGAGTCACCCCTCCACTTT. Translated, it gives CASSLGSGARESPLHF.

There are a few counts of this clone. V is TRBV4-3 and J is TRBJ2-7, with 10 bases identical to TRBD1. CDR3 length: 14 amino acids. Per germline, CDR1 LGHNA and CDR2 YSLEER. V lost 4 bases to trimming and J lost 5 bases; unmatched junction nucleotides: 5. The CDR3 region is CASSPGQGIHEQYF. The CDR3 bases are TGCGCCAGCAGCCCGGGACAGGGGATCCACGAGCAGTACTTC.